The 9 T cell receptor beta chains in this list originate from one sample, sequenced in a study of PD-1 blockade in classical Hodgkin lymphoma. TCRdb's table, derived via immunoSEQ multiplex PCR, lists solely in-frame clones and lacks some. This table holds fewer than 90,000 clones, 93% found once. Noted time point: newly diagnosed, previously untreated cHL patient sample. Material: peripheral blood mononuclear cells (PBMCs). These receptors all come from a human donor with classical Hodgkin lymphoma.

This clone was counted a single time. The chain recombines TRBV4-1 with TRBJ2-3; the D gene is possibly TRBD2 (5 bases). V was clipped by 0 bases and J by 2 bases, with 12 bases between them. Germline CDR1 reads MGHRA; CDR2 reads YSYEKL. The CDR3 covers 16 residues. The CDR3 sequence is CASSQDQSRATDTQYF. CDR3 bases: TGCGCCAGCAGCCAAGATCAGTCGCGGGCCACAGATACGCAGTATTTT.

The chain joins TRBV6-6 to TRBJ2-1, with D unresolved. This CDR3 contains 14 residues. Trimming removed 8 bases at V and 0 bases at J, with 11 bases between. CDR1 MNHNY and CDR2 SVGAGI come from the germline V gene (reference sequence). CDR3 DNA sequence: TGTGCCAGCCTATCCTTGGGCTCCTACAATGAGCAGTTCTTC. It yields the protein CASLSLGSYNEQFF.

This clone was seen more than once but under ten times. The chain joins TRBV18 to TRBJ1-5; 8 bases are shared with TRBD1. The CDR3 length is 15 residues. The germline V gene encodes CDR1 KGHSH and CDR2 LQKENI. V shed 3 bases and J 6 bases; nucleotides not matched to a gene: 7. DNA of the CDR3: TGTGCCAGCTCACCTAATGGACAGGGAATTCAGCCCCAGCATTTT. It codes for CASSPNGQGIQPQHF.

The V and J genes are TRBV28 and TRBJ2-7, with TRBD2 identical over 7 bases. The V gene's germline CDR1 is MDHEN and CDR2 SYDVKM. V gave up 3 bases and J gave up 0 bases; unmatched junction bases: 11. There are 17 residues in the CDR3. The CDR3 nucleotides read TGTGCCAGCAGTTTCGTACCCGGGGACTACCACTCCTACGAGCAGTACTTC. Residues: CASSFVPGDYHSYEQYF.

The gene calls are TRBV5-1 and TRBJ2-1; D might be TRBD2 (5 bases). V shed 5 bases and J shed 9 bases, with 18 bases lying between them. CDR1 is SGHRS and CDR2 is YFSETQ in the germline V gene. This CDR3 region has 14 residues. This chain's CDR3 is CASRTRTPLSEQFF. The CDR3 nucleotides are TGCGCCAGCAGAACCCGGACTCCTCTGAGTGAGCAGTTCTTC.

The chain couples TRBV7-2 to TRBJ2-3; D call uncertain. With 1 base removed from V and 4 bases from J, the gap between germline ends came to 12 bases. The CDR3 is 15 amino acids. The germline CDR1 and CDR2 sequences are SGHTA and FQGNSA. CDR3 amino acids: CASSLVGLSSDTQYF. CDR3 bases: TGTGCCAGCAGCTTAGTCGGGCTCAGTTCAGATACGCAGTATTTT.

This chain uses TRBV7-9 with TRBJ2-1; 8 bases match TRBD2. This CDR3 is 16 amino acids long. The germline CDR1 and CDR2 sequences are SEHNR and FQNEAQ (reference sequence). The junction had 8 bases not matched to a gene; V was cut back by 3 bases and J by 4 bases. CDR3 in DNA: TGTGCCAGCAGCTTCTTTCCGCTAGCGGGTTACAATGAGCAGTTCTTC. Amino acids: CASSFFPLAGYNEQFF.

CDR3 nucleotide sequence: TGTGCCAGTAGCCCCGACCACAGGGGAGGTAATTCACCCCTCCACTTT. It is translated as CASSPDHRGGNSPLHF. This chain uses TRBV19 with TRBJ1-6; 7 positions agree with TRBD1. This CDR3 is 16 amino acids long. The trim removed 6 bases at V and 6 bases at J, leaving 11 bases unmatched. Germline values: CDR1 LNHDA, CDR2 SQIVND (reference sequence).

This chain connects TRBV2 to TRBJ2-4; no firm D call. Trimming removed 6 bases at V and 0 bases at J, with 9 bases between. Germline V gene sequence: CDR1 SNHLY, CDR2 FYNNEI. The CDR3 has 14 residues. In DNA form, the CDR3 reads TGTGCCAGCAGCGGTTTACTAGCCAAAAACATTCAGTACTTC. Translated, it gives CASSGLLAKNIQYF.